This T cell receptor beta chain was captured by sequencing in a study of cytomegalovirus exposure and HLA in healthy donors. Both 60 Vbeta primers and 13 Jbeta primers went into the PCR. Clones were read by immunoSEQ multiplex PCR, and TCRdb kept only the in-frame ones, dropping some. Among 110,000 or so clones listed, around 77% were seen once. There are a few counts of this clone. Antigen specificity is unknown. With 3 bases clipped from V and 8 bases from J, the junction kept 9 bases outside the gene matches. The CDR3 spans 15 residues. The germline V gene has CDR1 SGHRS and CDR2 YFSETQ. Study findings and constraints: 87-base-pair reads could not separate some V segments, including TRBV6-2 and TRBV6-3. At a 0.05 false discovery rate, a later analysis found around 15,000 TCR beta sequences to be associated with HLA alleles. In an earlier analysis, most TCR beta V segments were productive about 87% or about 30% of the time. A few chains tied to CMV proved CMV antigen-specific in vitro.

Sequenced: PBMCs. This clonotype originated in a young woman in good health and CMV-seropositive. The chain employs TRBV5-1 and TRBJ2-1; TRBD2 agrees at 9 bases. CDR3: CASSWLREGRDEQFF. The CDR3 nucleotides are TGCGCCAGCAGCTGGTTGCGGGAGGGCCGGGATGAGCAGTTCTTC.